Sequencing of this T cell receptor beta chain was carried out in a study of T cell changes during pregnancy in multiple sclerosis. The CDR3 loop spans 14 amino acids. V was clipped by 4 bases and J by 1 base; unmatched bases: 3. Germline V gene sequence: CDR1 SGHRS, CDR2 YFSETQ. The method was immunoSEQ multiplex PCR; TCRdb's version includes in-frame clones alone and lacks a portion of them. The sample shows roughly 70,000 clones, more than 80% of them seen only once. Specimen: peripheral blood, collected in the third trimester of pregnancy. The chain combines TRBV5-1 with TRBJ1-1; TRBD1 agrees at 8 bases. The clonotype was recovered from a female donor with multiple sclerosis, enrolled in a pregnancy study. Here the CDR3 reads CASSLTGENTEAFF. The CDR3 bases are TGCGCCAGCAGCCTGACAGGGGAGAACACTGAAGCTTTCTTT.